Following are 27 T cell receptor beta chains from one sample sequenced in a study of T-cell memory formation after mild COVID-19. One entry per CDR3 protein, called by TCRdb with MiXCR from the 5' RACE reads. Of about 390,000 distinct CDR3 sequences listed, about 16% are singletons. Sequencing was performed on PBMCs or a T cell subset sorted from them (not recorded which). These receptors were collected from a young man who had mild COVID-19 (a few samples of this study predate the infection). Cell type and time point are not known.

CDR3: CASSSPLGGEKLFF. The CDR3 nucleotides read TGTGCCAGCAGTTCCCCTCTAGGGGGTGAAAAACTGTTTTTT. The genes are TRBV6-5 and TRBJ1-4, with D perhaps matching TRBD1 (6 bases). The germline CDR1 and CDR2 sequences are MNHEY and SVGAGI. V lost 4 bases, J lost 7 bases, and 13 bases lay in between. The CDR3 is made up of 14 amino acids.

This clonotype has at least ten counts. The V and J genes are TRBV5-6 and TRBJ2-2, with 7 bases that match TRBD1. The CDR3 sequence is 16 residues long. The V segment lost 2 bases and the J segment 7 bases; nucleotides outside the gene matches: 11. Germline-derived CDR1 and CDR2 are SGHDT and YYEEEE. CDR3 protein: CASSFRRDSRGGELFF. CDR3 sequence (DNA): TGTGCCAGCAGCTTTCGTAGGGACAGCCGAGGCGGGGAGCTGTTTTTT.

This clonotype was recorded a few times. Here the CDR3 DNA reads TGTGCCAGCAGCTGGGGGTACAGCCTTAACAATGAGCAGTTCTTC. Protein: CASSWGYSLNNEQFF. V gene TRBV5-6 combines with J gene TRBJ2-1; D assignment may be TRBD1 or TRBD2 (5 bases each). Deletions cut 3 bases from V and 5 bases from J, with 15 bases between. Germline values: CDR1 SGHDT, CDR2 YYEEEE. This CDR3 has 15 residues.

Only a few counts were recorded for this clonotype. The J gene is TRBJ1-3, the V gene TRBV12-3 or TRBV12-4; a weak D match, TRBD1 (5 bases). The CDR3 is 13 residues long. The germline V and J ends were trimmed by 4 bases and 7 bases, with 11 bases remaining between them. CDR3 nucleotide sequence: TGTGCCAGCAGTTCTTGGGGGGGGAACACCATATATTTT. Translation gives CASSSWGGNTIYF.

V is TRBV6-6 and J is TRBJ2-7; no clear D gene. CDR1 is MNHNY, CDR2 SVGAGI, per germline (reference sequence). This CDR3 has 11 residues. V lost 7 bases to trimming and J lost 4 bases, with 8 bases between them. CDR3 protein: CASIGGYEQYF. The CDR3 bases are TGTGCCAGCATCGGCGGTTACGAGCAGTACTTC.

This clonotype was counted a few times. The chain couples TRBV20-1 to TRBJ1-2, with D hard to call. CDR1 and CDR2 (germline): DFQATT, SNEGSKA (reference sequence). The V end lost 0 bases, the J end lost 8 bases, and 19 bases lay between the germline ends. The CDR3 extends over 15 amino acids. The CDR3 protein is CSARDPGRAVGGYTF. The CDR3 DNA is TGCAGTGCTAGAGATCCTGGGAGGGCGGTGGGGGGCTACACCTTC.

This clonotype was detected many times. The chain couples TRBV7-2 to TRBJ2-5; 7 bases agree with TRBD2. The ends lost 4 bases at V and 5 bases at J; junction bases unmatched: 10. This CDR3 region has 15 residues. Germline assignment: CDR1 SGHTA and CDR2 FQGNSA. The CDR3: CASSWTAGVGETQYF. CDR3 nucleotide sequence: TGTGCCAGCAGCTGGACGGCGGGGGTTGGGGAGACCCAGTACTTC.

The V gene is TRBV15, the J gene TRBJ1-4; tentatively, D is TRBD1 (5 bases). In germline, CDR1 is LNHNV, CDR2 YYDKDF (reference sequence). V lost 4 bases and J 5 bases, leaving 11 bases between the germline ends. This CDR3 is 14 amino acids long. CDR3 coding DNA: TGTGCCACCAGCAAATCGGCAGGGAATGAAAAACTGTTTTTT. This gives the protein CATSKSAGNEKLFF.

This chain links TRBV11-2 with TRBJ2-3; possibly TRBD2 for D (7 bases). From germline, CDR1 is SGHAT and CDR2 FQNNGV. This CDR3 contains 15 residues. V was pared by 3 bases and J by 1 base, with 11 bases between. For the CDR3, the DNA is TGTGCCAGCAGCTTTGAGGGGGGGGGCACAGATACGCAGTATTTT. It translates to CASSFEGGGTDTQYF.

This clonotype came up a few times. The gene calls are TRBV6-5 and TRBJ2-1, with TRBD2 matching 8 bases. The V gene end was trimmed by 5 bases and the J gene end by 2 bases; junction bases not matched to a gene: 5. This CDR3 contains 15 residues. Germline CDR1 MNHEY, CDR2 SVGAGI. The CDR3 loop is CASSQQRGTYNEQFF. In DNA form, the CDR3 reads TGTGCCAGCAGTCAACAGCGGGGGACCTACAATGAGCAGTTCTTC.

This clonotype was seen only a few times. The chain employs TRBV3-1 and TRBJ1-4; TRBD1 is a possible D gene (5 bases). V lost 5 bases, J lost 5 bases, and 15 bases lay in between. CDR1 and CDR2 (germline): LGHDT, YNNKEL (reference sequence). The CDR3 runs to 15 residues. For the CDR3, the DNA is TGTGCCAGCAGCGACCAGGGCGCGGTGAATGAAAAACTGTTTTTT. The encoded protein is CASSDQGAVNEKLFF.

This clonotype was detected a few times. This chain links TRBV20-1 with TRBJ1-1; D not certain. Trimming took 6 bases from V and 1 from J, leaving 9 bases between them. CDR1 and CDR2 from the germline V gene are DFQATT and SNEGSKA (reference sequence). The CDR3 totals 12 residues. CDR3 sequence reads: CSASRTNTEAFF. CDR3 nucleotides: TGCAGTGCAAGCAGAACGAACACTGAAGCTTTCTTT.

This clonotype was counted only a few times. This rearrangement joins TRBV6-5 to TRBJ2-3; D call uncertain. V dropped 6 bases and J dropped 0 bases, with 13 bases sitting between them. CDR1 and CDR2 (germline): MNHEY, SVGAGI. This CDR3 is 15 amino acids long. Written as DNA, the CDR3 is TGTGCCAGCAGGGGGTCCCTCTGGAGCACAGATACGCAGTATTTT. Its translation: CASRGSLWSTDTQYF.

This chain links TRBV28 with TRBJ1-4, with D possibly matching TRBD1 (5 bases). This CDR3 spans 14 amino acids. V lost 6 bases to trimming and J lost 8 bases, with 16 bases between them. Per the germline V gene, CDR1 is MDHEN and CDR2 is SYDVKM. CDR3 region: CASSPMGEREKLFF. DNA of the CDR3: TGTGCCAGCAGCCCGATGGGGGAGAGAGAAAAACTGTTTTTT.

This clonotype was observed a few times. The rearrangement links TRBV4-3 to TRBJ2-7; 8 positions agree with TRBD1. After removal of 4 bases from V and 5 bases from J, the junction contained 10 bases not matched to a gene. The CDR3 runs to 15 residues. Germline V gene data show CDR1 as LGHNA and CDR2 as YSLEER. In DNA form, the CDR3 reads TGCGCCAGCAGCCGTAAGGGGACAGGTAAAGACGAGCAGTACTTC. Its protein is CASSRKGTGKDEQYF.

The rearrangement joins TRBV20-1 to TRBJ2-1; D may match TRBD1 or TRBD2 (5 bases each). Trimming removed 5 bases at V and 8 bases at J, with 22 bases between. The CDR3 contains 15 residues. Germline V lookup: CDR1 DFQATT, CDR2 SNEGSKA (reference sequence). The CDR3 is CSAPVWDLGGDEQFF. CDR3 coding DNA: TGCAGTGCTCCGGTTTGGGACCTCGGAGGCGATGAGCAGTTCTTC.

V and J are TRBV20-1 and TRBJ1-4, with D hard to call. This CDR3 has 13 residues. CDR1 is DFQATT and CDR2 is SNEGSKA in the germline V gene (reference sequence). The V end lost 3 bases, the J end lost 8 bases, and 13 bases lay between the germline ends. The CDR3: CSARSIGGEKLFF. CDR3 nucleotides: TGCAGTGCTAGGTCGATAGGCGGAGAAAAACTGTTTTTT.

This clonotype was observed a few times. V and J are TRBV7-6 and TRBJ2-7, with D unresolved. The V gene lost 1 base and the J gene lost 4 bases, with 8 bases spanning the gap. Germline V gene data show CDR1 as SGHVS and CDR2 as FNYEAQ. This CDR3 has 13 residues. Here the CDR3 reads CASSLGVLYEQYF. The CDR3 bases are TGTGCCAGCAGCTTAGGAGTCCTGTACGAGCAGTACTTC.

The V gene is TRBV7-8, the J gene TRBJ1-2, with D hard to call. The ends were cut back, 5 bases at V and 5 bases at J, with 12 bases in the middle. CDR3 length equals 13 residues. Germline V gene data show CDR1 as SGHVS and CDR2 as FQNEAQ. As DNA, the CDR3 is TGTGCCAGCAGCCCCGACCTAGTTTATGGCTACACCTTC. It specifies CASSPDLVYGYTF.

This chain joins TRBV10-3 and TRBJ2-7, with 13 bases fitting TRBD2. Germline V lookup: CDR1 ENHRY, CDR2 SYGVKD. Unmatched junction bases numbered 1, after V lost 4 bases and J lost 4 bases. The CDR3 is 14 residues long. As DNA, the CDR3 is TGTGCCATCAGTGGACTAGCGGGGGGTTACGAGCAGTACGTC. Translated, it gives CAISGLAGGYEQYV.

This sequence joins TRBV20-1 and TRBJ2-1; 8 bases align to TRBD1. The CDR3 sequence is 13 residues long. Germline lookup yields CDR1 DFQATT and CDR2 SNEGSKA (reference sequence). The ends lost 6 bases at V and 7 bases at J; junction bases unmatched: 8. As DNA, the CDR3 is TGCAGTGCCACGGACAGGGAGCCAAATGAGCAGTTCTTC. Its translation is CSATDREPNEQFF.

This clonotype showed up just a few times. This rearrangement joins TRBV4-3 to TRBJ2-5; D could derive from TRBD1 or TRBD2 (6 bases each). V lost 3 bases to trimming and J lost 6 bases, with 14 bases between them. The CDR3 extends over 14 amino acids. Germline loops: CDR1 LGHNA, CDR2 YSLEER. The CDR3 DNA reads as TGCGCCAGCAGCCATACTAGGGGGGTAAAGACCCAGTACTTC. This gives the protein CASSHTRGVKTQYF.

This chain links TRBV20-1 with TRBJ2-7; perhaps TRBD1 as D (5 bases). Germline assignment: CDR1 DFQATT and CDR2 SNEGSKA (reference sequence). The CDR3 has 14 amino acids. Trimming left V 2 bases short and J 0 bases short, with 11 bases between. CDR3 sequence: CSARWGISSYEQYF. CDR3 bases: TGCAGTGCTAGATGGGGCATCAGCTCCTACGAGCAGTACTTC.

This chain connects TRBV13 to TRBJ2-7; D might be TRBD2 (6 bases). V dropped 5 bases and J dropped 5 bases, with 22 bases sitting between them. The CDR3 runs 16 residues. From germline, CDR1 is PRHDT and CDR2 FYEKMQ (reference sequence). For the CDR3, the DNA is TGTGCCAGCAGCCCAAATTTGGGGGGACGGTCCAACGAGCAGTACTTC. Amino acid sequence: CASSPNLGGRSNEQYF.

The V gene is TRBV2, the J gene TRBJ2-2, with D possibly matching TRBD1 (5 bases). The germline gives CDR1 SNHLY, CDR2 FYNNEI. The CDR3 is 15 residues long. V was pared by 5 bases and J by 3 bases, with 13 bases between. The CDR3 nucleotides read TGTGCCAGCAGTTTATCTGAAGGGGACACCGGGGAGCTGTTTTTT. This sequence encodes CASSLSEGDTGELFF.

This clonotype was seen a handful of times. The rearrangement links TRBV19 to TRBJ1-1; 9 bases fit TRBD1. V lost 3 bases and J lost 5; bases outside the gene matches: 7. The germline gives CDR1 LNHDA, CDR2 SQIVND (reference sequence). The CDR3 is 15 residues long. Written as DNA, the CDR3 is TGTGCCAGTAGTATTGGACAGGGGTGGAAAACTGAAGCTTTCTTT. Protein: CASSIGQGWKTEAFF.

This clonotype was observed a single time. The rearrangement uses TRBV6-5 and TRBJ1-6; 8 nucleotides align to TRBD1. V lost 2 bases and J lost 10; bases outside the gene matches: 7. This CDR3 has 15 amino acids. Germline CDR1 is MNHEY and CDR2 is SVGAGI. CDR3 in amino acids: CASSYTGTGTSPLHF. DNA of the CDR3: TGTGCCAGCAGTTACACCGGGACAGGCACGTCACCCCTCCACTTT.